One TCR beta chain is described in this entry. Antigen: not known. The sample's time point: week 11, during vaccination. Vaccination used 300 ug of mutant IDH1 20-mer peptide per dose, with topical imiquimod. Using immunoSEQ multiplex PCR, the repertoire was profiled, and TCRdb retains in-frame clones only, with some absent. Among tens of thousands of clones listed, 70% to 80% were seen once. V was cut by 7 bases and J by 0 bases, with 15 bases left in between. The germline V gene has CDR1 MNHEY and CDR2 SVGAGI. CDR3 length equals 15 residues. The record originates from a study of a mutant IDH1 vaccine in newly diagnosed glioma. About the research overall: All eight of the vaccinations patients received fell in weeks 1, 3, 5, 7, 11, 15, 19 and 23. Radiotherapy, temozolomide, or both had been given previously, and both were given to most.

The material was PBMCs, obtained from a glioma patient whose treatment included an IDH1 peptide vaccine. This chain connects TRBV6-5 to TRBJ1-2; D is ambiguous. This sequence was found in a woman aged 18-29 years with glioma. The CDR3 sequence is CASTERGISNYGYTF. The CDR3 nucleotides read TGTGCCAGCACCGAACGTGGTATTTCTAACTATGGCTACACCTTC.